This TCR beta chain derives from a study of read filtering for tumor transcriptome and immune sequencing. Study-wide findings and caveats: Correlation between methods rose after single-read clonotypes were removed.

This clonotype appeared many times. Antigen unknown. Molecular barcoded adaptors covering alpha/delta and beta/gamma chains were used on roughly 400 ng RNA. TCRdb re-derived calls from the reads in MiXCR, one entry per CDR3 protein. The table shows roughly 56,000 distinct CDR3 sequences, with about 21% occurring only once. This CDR3 spans 15 amino acids. Germline V CDR1 and CDR2: MNHNS, SASEGT. V lost 1 base and J lost 2, with 10 bases in between. The rearrangement uses TRBV6-1 and TRBJ2-3, with D maybe TRBD2 (5 bases). The material sequenced was a population of CD138-negative cells sorted from bone marrow. This receptor was identified in a donor aged 40 or older with multiple myeloma. As DNA, the CDR3 is TGTGCCAGCAGTGAAGAGCGGACCTCCACAGATACGCAGTATTTT. Translation gives CASSEERTSTDTQYF.